What follows are 3 T cell receptor beta chains derived from one specimen sequenced in a study of T cell changes during pregnancy in multiple sclerosis. Assay: immunoSEQ multiplex PCR; the TCRdb copy retains only in-frame clones and omits some. The sample yields tens of thousands of clones, 94% seen once. The sample in question was CD4+ T cells from peripheral blood mononuclear cells, obtained after pregnancy. These receptors came from a female donor with multiple sclerosis, enrolled in a pregnancy study.

The rearrangement joins TRBV7-8 to TRBJ2-7, with TRBD2 matching over 9 bases. There are 14 residues in the CDR3. V shed 5 bases, J shed 6 bases, and the junction held 8 bases outside the gene matches. The germline gives CDR1 SGHVS, CDR2 FQNEAQ. The CDR3 DNA reads as TGTGCCAGCAGCGGGAGGCTAGCGGGAAGCGAGCAGTACTTC. This codes for CASSGRLAGSEQYF. Using reference TRBV7-8 and TRBJ2-7 for the parts outside the CDR3, the full variable domain is GAGVSQSPRYKVAKRGQDVALRCDPISGHVSLFWYQQALGQGPEFLTYFQNEAQLDKSGLPSDRFFAERPEGSVSTLKIQRTQQEDSAVYLCASSGRLAGSEQYFGPGTRLTVT.

The chain is built from TRBV7-2 and TRBJ2-3, with D hard to call. There are 12 residues in the CDR3. Trimming took 3 bases from V and 3 from J, leaving 4 bases between them. The germline V gene encodes CDR1 SGHTA and CDR2 FQGNSA. CDR3 sequence: CASSFQTDTQYF. CDR3 sequence (DNA): TGTGCCAGCAGCTTCCAGACAGATACGCAGTATTTT. The full variable domain, rest sourced from reference TRBV7-2 and TRBJ2-3, is GAGVSQSPSNKVTEKGKDVELRCDPISGHTALYWYRQSLGQGLEFLIYFQGNSAPDKSGLPSDRFSAERTGGSVSTLTIQRTQQEDSAVYLCASSFQTDTQYFGPGTRLTVL.

The chain combines TRBV29-1 with TRBJ2-7, with TRBD2 matching 15 bases. The CDR3 spans 16 residues. Germline lookup yields CDR1 SQVTM and CDR2 ANQGSEA. The V gene end was trimmed by 3 bases and the J gene end by 4 bases; junction bases not matched to a gene: 7. Written as DNA, the CDR3 is TGCAGCGTTGAGAAGACCGGGACTAGCGGGAGGTACGAGCAGTACTTC. Protein sequence: CSVEKTGTSGRYEQYF.